This TCR beta chain was identified during a study of OX40 agonist ivuxolimab in advanced cancers. Study information: An anti-OX40 (CD134) antibody with agonistic activity, ivuxolimab, was administered to patients. Patients with hepatocellular carcinoma, melanoma, renal cell or head and neck cancer made up the dose-escalation patients. Of the patients, three showed partial responses, one with hepatocellular carcinoma and two with cutaneous melanoma.

Only one count was recorded for this clone. Enrollment shut out patients with autoimmune disease history or systemic immunosuppression. The CDR3 extends over 14 amino acids. CDR1 MNHNS and CDR2 SASEGT come from the germline V gene. The ends were cut back, 4 bases at V and 1 base at J, with 10 bases in the middle. Sequencing was performed with immunoSEQ multiplex PCR; in TCRdb, only in-frame clones are kept and a portion is missing. Of 90,000 to 95,000 clones in the sample, approximately 89% were seen once. The chain carries TRBV6-1 and TRBJ1-1; a possible D gene is TRBD1 (5 bases). The receptor's source is an adult with an advanced solid tumor such as melanoma, head and neck, liver or kidney cancer. The input for sequencing was CD4+ or CD8+ T cells sorted from blood, taken in a trial of the OX40 agonist ivuxolimab. The CDR3: CASSAGRPNTEAFF. The CDR3, as DNA: TGTGCCAGCAGTGCGGGACGGCCGAACACTGAAGCTTTCTTT.